This T cell receptor beta chain originates from a study of blood T cells in healthy people across ages (dated by TCRdb to about 2015). Turning to the overall study: In model experiments, roughly one uniquely barcoded TCR beta cDNA molecule per two T cells was captured by template switching. To track age-related changes in TCR beta repertoire diversity, the study relied on deep sequencing normalized with unique cDNA molecular identifiers. The donors were divided into four age groups: young (average about 15 years), middle-aged (over 35), aged (approximately 62) and long-lived (roughly 82). To avoid experimental bias, donors of different ages were spread randomly across the sequencing lanes. The study analyzed two additional independent replicas of 1 million unique cDNA reads from the same blood draw for two donors, one aged 18 to 29 and one aged 80 or older. What the authors observed across the whole study: Estimates of total diversity based on one million sequenced T cells were considered lower bounds and underestimates. Because the CMV infection status of the donors was unknown, age-related changes in expanded clonotypes may potentially have been confounded. As age increased, observed TCR beta diversity per million T cells dropped in a roughly linear way, and a significant reduction was already evident by age 40. Compared with the aged group, more naive CD4+ T cells, fewer expanded clones and increased TCR diversity were shown by the long-lived group, suggesting age selection. Because profiling used bulk unsorted PBMCs, naive and antigen-experienced compartments could not be compared conclusively. A strong correlation was found between observed TCR beta diversity and the percentage of naive T cells measured by flow cytometry.

CDR1 and CDR2 were assigned from the germline V gene as SGHVS and FNYEAQ. V and J lose 7 bases and 8 bases, and a span of 14 bases separates them. The CDR3 goes from the cysteine to the phenylalanine over 12 residues. This entry keeps only the CDR3 DNA: 36 bases, framed from base 1. Libraries were built with 5' RACE. Sequencing took place on an Illumina HiSeq 2500. A second PCR of roughly 7 to 12 cycles was run with a J-beta primer mix and a sample-barcoded 5' primer. A template-switch 5' adaptor carrying 12 random nucleotides introduced a unique molecular identifier onto each TCR beta cDNA molecule. Each sample yielded at least 3 million CDR3-containing paired-end reads. The Mint cDNA synthesis kit, primed by a TRBC-specific oligonucleotide, was used to synthesize first-strand cDNA from all RNA. All cDNA was treated with uracil-DNA glycosylase and then went through a first 18-cycle PCR with the universal primers M1SS and BC2_uni_R. As for the original processing: For normalization, 1 million high-quality reads were randomly selected from each sample, with every read carrying a distinct molecular identifier. Instead of being binned into consensus sequences, reads with shared molecular identifiers were discarded. MiTCR, set to a Q25 quality threshold and the strictest error-elimination algorithm, was used for CDR3 identification, clonotype clustering and error correction. A nonparametric unseen species model using Euler transformation provided a lower-bound estimate of total TCR beta diversity. TCRdb handled the public reads itself, with Q25 trimming in fastp and clone calling in MiXCR, and kept productive beta chains. Entries that share a CDR3 protein sequence are merged under the most common genes and DNA. TCRdb's processing, not the study's, gives the V and J calls here. The sample contains around 990,000 distinct CDR3 sequences, under 40% of them found a single time. The ten largest clones capture 13% of the sample.

This clonotype turned up a few times. Its antigen is still unknown. No base quality information exists; no much larger clone differs at one position. Systemically healthy Caucasian individuals from Russia, approximately 39 in total and aged roughly 6 to 100 years, were included as donors. Ten milliliters of peripheral blood were collected from each donor into EDTA-treated Vacutainer tubes. Ficoll-Paque density-gradient centrifugation was used to isolate PBMCs, with at least 6 million obtained per sample. Total RNA was extracted from PBMCs with Trizol reagent, with at least 6 micrograms obtained per sample. The percentages of naive CD45RAhigh/CD27high T cells were determined by flow cytometry on a PBMC aliquot from every donor.

The receptor was derived from a young man in good health. This sequence uses TRBV7-6 and TRBJ2-5; no confident D gene assignment can be made. The sequencing sample was made of blood. The DNA sequence follows: TGTGCCAGCACGTCGCAGGCTACAACCCAGTACTTC. The resulting protein is CASTSQATTQYF.